Listed below are T cell receptor beta chains from one sample, sequenced in a study of blood T cell repertoires in COVID-19. Produced via immunoSEQ multiplex PCR; TCRdb's table is partial and in-frame only. This sample has roughly 500,000 clones, with roughly 90% found just once. Material: PBMCs or T cells enriched from blood (not recorded which). The receptor source for this set is a woman in her thirties or forties who had recovered from COVID-19. The CDR3 runs from the conserved cysteine through the conserved F or W. A D gene is named only where the DNA matches it firmly. A clone size is listed for some rows: how often the clone was seen (once, few, many), or a class if it is expanded.

j_call	d_call	v_call	clone_size	cdr3_nt	cdr3_aa
TRBJ2-1	TRBD1	TRBV24-1	NA	TGTGCCACCAGTGCCACCTCGGGGACAGGGGACCCTTTGGGTGGGCAGTTCTTC	CATSATSGTGDPLGGQFF
TRBJ1-1	NA	TRBV2	NA	TGTGCCAGCAGACCGATCAGGAACACTGAAGCTTTCTTT	CASRPIRNTEAFF
TRBJ2-1	TRBD2	TRBV11-2	NA	TGTGCCAGCAGCTTAACCGCGGGGGGCCACAATGAGCAGTTCTTC	CASSLTAGGHNEQFF
TRBJ2-7	NA	TRBV4-3	NA	TGCGCCAGCAGCCAGAGTGACTCCTACGAGCAGTACTTC	CASSQSDSYEQYF
TRBJ1-5	NA	TRBV27	NA	TGTGCCAGCAGTCGCCTCTTTCCGGGAGGTCAGCCCCAGCATTTT	CASSRLFPGGQPQHF
TRBJ1-1	NA	TRBV14	few	TGTGCCAGCAGCCAATGGCACCAGAACACTGAAGCTTTCTTT	CASSQWHQNTEAFF
TRBJ2-1	NA	TRBV4-3	NA	TGCGCCAGCAGCCAAGACCTTAGCTCCTACAATGAGCAGTTCTTC	CASSQDLSSYNEQFF
TRBJ2-3	NA	TRBV4-3	NA	TGCGCCAGCAGCCAAGATTTCGCGCGGGTTGCAACAGATACGCAGTATTTT	CASSQDFARVATDTQYF
TRBJ2-1	NA	TRBV10-3	once	TGTGCCATCAGTGGGATTAGCGGTTCCTACAATGAGCAGTTCTTC	CAISGISGSYNEQFF
TRBJ2-6	TRBD1	TRBV27	NA	TGTGCCAGCAGTTTATCACCGGGACAGGGGAGCTCTGGGGCCAACGTCCTGACTTTC	CASSLSPGQGSSGANVLTF
TRBJ2-1	TRBD2	TRBV7-8	NA	TGTGCCAGCAGCTTCTCGAGCGGGAGCTCCTACAATGAGCAGTTCTTC	CASSFSSGSSYNEQFF
TRBJ2-5	NA	TRBV10-2	few	TGCGCCAGCAGTCCCAGCCAAGAGACCCAGTACTTC	CASSPSQETQYF
TRBJ1-6	NA	TRBV24-1	NA	TGTGCCACCAGTGCGGGCAGAGAGGGCATCCTCCACTTT	CATSAGREGILHF
TRBJ2-1	TRBD2	TRBV2	once	TGTGCCAGCAGTGAAATGGCTAGCGGGAGGGTAAATGAGCAGTTCTTC	CASSEMASGRVNEQFF
TRBJ1-6	NA	TRBV4-3	NA	TGCGCCAGCAGCCTTTTAACAGGGTTTTCACCCCTCCACTTT	CASSLLTGFSPLHF
TRBJ2-5	NA	TRBV7-9	NA	TGTGCCAGTGGACAGTCCCCGGGGACCCAGTACTTC	CASGQSPGTQYF
TRBJ1-4	TRBD1	TRBV19	NA	TGTGCCAGTAGTGGACAGGCAACTAATGAAAAACTGTTTTTT	CASSGQATNEKLFF
TRBJ2-2	NA	TRBV2	NA	TGTGCCAGCAGTGCTGACAGTACGAACACCGGGGAGCTGTTTTTT	CASSADSTNTGELFF
TRBJ1-2	TRBD1	TRBV6-5	NA	TGTGCCAGCACCCAGCCGGGACAGGGCGGCTATGGCTACACCTTC	CASTQPGQGGYGYTF
TRBJ1-2	TRBD1	TRBV2	few	TGTGCCAGCATGAGACAGGGCGGCTACACCTTC	CASMRQGGYTF
TRBJ1-4	NA	TRBV19	NA	TGTGCCAGTAGTATCAGGCATGGTGAAAAACTGTTTTTT	CASSIRHGEKLFF
TRBJ2-7	TRBD2	TRBV18	NA	TGTGCCAGCTCACCTTGGACTAGCGGGAGGGCCCAGGGCTACGAGCAGTACTTC	CASSPWTSGRAQGYEQYF
TRBJ1-4	NA	TRBV5-1	NA	TGCGCCAGCAGCTTGGGCAGGGAGGACGAAAAACTGTTTTTT	CASSLGREDEKLFF
TRBJ1-3	NA	TRBV19	NA	TGTGCCAGTAGTCCGCGACAACGACAGTTCTCCTCTGGAAACACCATATATTTT	CASSPRQRQFSSGNTIYF
TRBJ1-5	NA	TRBV21-1	NA	TGTGCCAATCTCCGACCTCGTGAGGGATTCCCCCCCAAACCCCTCAATCAGCCCCAGCATTTT	CANLRPREGFPPKPLNQPQHF
TRBJ1-1	TRBD1	TRBV6-5	NA	TGTGCCAGCAGCAACAGGGGGGCCAGAGGTGAAGCTTTCTTT	CASSNRGARGEAFF
TRBJ1-1	NA	TRBV29-1	NA	TGCAGCGGTTCAGGTTTCATGAACACTGAAGCTTTCTTT	CSGSGFMNTEAFF
TRBJ1-5	NA	TRBV7-2	NA	TGTGCCAGCAGCTTACAAGGGGGGGTCAATCAGCCCCAGCATTTT	CASSLQGGVNQPQHF
TRBJ2-5	NA	TRBV18	NA	TGTGCCAGCTCACCCCAGGGGAAGCAAGAGACCCAGTACTTC	CASSPQGKQETQYF
TRBJ2-3	TRBD1	TRBV7-2	NA	TGTGCCAGCAGCTTAATGACAGGGGGGCCCGATACGCAGTATTTT	CASSLMTGGPDTQYF
TRBJ1-4	NA	TRBV4-1	NA	TGCGCCAGCAGCTCCCACCGGAGGGATGAAAAACTGTTTTTT	CASSSHRRDEKLFF
TRBJ2-1	TRBD1	TRBV11-3	NA	TGTGCCAGCAGCTTAGAGGGACAGGGGGCCTACAATGAGCAGTTCTTC	CASSLEGQGAYNEQFF
TRBJ1-3	NA	TRBV12-5	NA	TGTGCTAGTGGTCCCGGGGGTTCTGGAAACACCATATATTTT	CASGPGGSGNTIYF
TRBJ2-1	TRBD2	TRBV5-1	once	TGCGCCAGCAGCCCATCGGGGCTAGCGGGAGAACATGAGCAGTTCTTC	CASSPSGLAGEHEQFF
TRBJ1-2	NA	TRBV27	NA	TGTGCCAGCAGTTTATCAGAGGGAGGGGCCTATGGCTACACCTTC	CASSLSEGGAYGYTF
TRBJ1-2	TRBD1	TRBV6-2/TRBV6-3	once	TGTGCCAGCATCCCAAGATCCGGGACAGTTTCTTCAGGGGGTCCTTTTAACTATGGCTACACCTTC	CASIPRSGTVSSGGPFNYGYTF
TRBJ2-7	TRBD2	TRBV6-5	once	TGTGCCAGCAGTTACACGACTAGCTTTTACTCCTACGAGCAGTACTTC	CASSYTTSFYSYEQYF
TRBJ2-2	TRBD2	TRBV5-1	NA	TGCGCCAGCAACCGGGAGGGGAGGGACACCGGGGAGCTGTTTTTT	CASNREGRDTGELFF
TRBJ2-2	TRBD2	TRBV7-9	NA	TGTGCCAGCAGCCACCTTATAGCGGGAGTAAACACCGGGGAGCTGTTTTTT	CASSHLIAGVNTGELFF
TRBJ2-5	NA	TRBV4-3	few	TGCGCCAGCAGCCAGGAGGGGAGGACTGAGGAGACCCAGTACTTC	CASSQEGRTEETQYF
TRBJ2-1	NA	TRBV21-1	NA	TGTGCCAGCAGCAAAGCGCTTTTTGGCGGGGAGAGCTCCTACAATGAGCAGTTCTTC	CASSKALFGGESSYNEQFF
TRBJ2-5	NA	TRBV29-1	NA	TGCAGCGTTGAAGAGGGCGTCCAAGAGACCCAGTACTTC	CSVEEGVQETQYF
TRBJ1-6	NA	TRBV5-6	NA	TGTGCCAGCAGCGTGCTGACAGGCGCCTCCTATAATTCACCCCTCCACTTT	CASSVLTGASYNSPLHF
TRBJ1-3	NA	TRBV9	NA	TGTGCCAGCAGCGCCCAGTTTGGAGGGTCAGGAAACACCATATATTTT	CASSAQFGGSGNTIYF
TRBJ2-1	NA	TRBV5-1	once	TGCGCCAGCAGCTTGGCCTGGGGCTTACCCTACAATGAGCAGTTCTTC	CASSLAWGLPYNEQFF
TRBJ2-1	NA	TRBV19	NA	TGTGCCACCGGGCTAGCAGGAGTGGGTGAGCAGTTCTTC	CATGLAGVGEQFF
TRBJ2-7	TRBD1	TRBV6-5	NA	TGTGCCAGCAGTTATTACAGGGGTTCCTACGAGCAGTACTTC	CASSYYRGSYEQYF
TRBJ2-7	TRBD2	TRBV9	NA	TGTGCCAGCAGCGCCCGCCCGCTACTAGCGGGTTTAGGGTCCTACGAGCAGTACTTC	CASSARPLLAGLGSYEQYF
TRBJ1-6	NA	TRBV9	NA	TGTGCCAGCAGCGTAGGAGCGGATTCACCCCTCCACTTT	CASSVGADSPLHF
TRBJ2-5	NA	TRBV10-3	NA	TGTGCCATCAGTGGAGCTCGGGGTCTCCTCCAAGAGACCCAGTACTTC	CAISGARGLLQETQYF
TRBJ2-1	TRBD2	TRBV15	NA	TGTGCCACCAGCAGAGTGAGCCTAGCGGGAGACAATGAGCAGTTCTTC	CATSRVSLAGDNEQFF
TRBJ1-2	NA	TRBV5-1	NA	TGCGCCAGCAGCTTCGAGGGGGACTATGGCTACACCTTC	CASSFEGDYGYTF
TRBJ1-1	NA	TRBV7-2	NA	TGTGCCAGCAGCTTGAGGATACTGTCTGAAGCTTTCTTT	CASSLRILSEAFF